This T cell receptor (beta chain) appears in the sequencing data of a study of beta chain features in type 1 diabetes. Study outcomes and limitations: Here, the possible influence of HLA type (on TCRB rearrangement) remained unresolved. There was a moderate but significant shortening of TCRB CDR3s in all four CD4+ subsets of Type 1 diabetes patients. Compared to healthy donors, patients appeared to have naive, central memory and Treg TCRB repertoires that were more alike.

This clone was detected only once. The antigen remains undetermined. cDNA synthesis used the whole RNA isolate, giving expressed TCRB sequences. Stem cell-like memory T cell samples underwent survey-depth immunoSEQ sequencing. They averaged roughly 1 million reads. Sequencing used immunoSEQ multiplex PCR; TCRdb keeps in-frame clones, though not all of them. Seen here are 50,000 or so clones, around 40% observed once, and the top ten hold about 0.13%. CDR1 and CDR2 from the germline V gene are LGHNA and YSLEER. V dropped 0 bases and J dropped 1 base, with 9 bases sitting between them. The length of the CDR3 is 15 residues.

The chain combines TRBV4-3 with TRBJ1-2; D gene uncertain. This receptor was obtained from a young man with type 1 diabetes. The sequencing sample was made of stem cell memory CD4+ T cells from blood. CDR3 region: CASSQETSVNYGYTF. The CDR3 DNA sequence: TGCGCCAGCAGCCAAGAAACCAGCGTTAACTATGGCTACACCTTC.